This entry describes one TCR beta chain. The sample is drawn from a study of blood T cell repertoires in COVID-19. Study-wide background: Acute-phase and convalescent COVID-19 samples originated in the United States, Italy and Spain.

As handled by the study authors: Amplification of reference gene primers provided the estimated nucleated cell counts. The assay was immunoSEQ multiplex PCR, and TCRdb's table has in-frame clones only and misses some. From that table come the V and J calls and clone size; the DNA was used to work out D and trimming. This table holds more than 350,000 clones, around nine tenths found once. This CDR3 has 17 amino acids. Deletions cut 3 bases from V and 4 bases from J, with 19 bases between. Germline V gives CDR1 SEHNR, CDR2 FQNEAQ (reference sequence). The age range of participants was roughly 18 to 90 years, with residence in roughly 25 US areas. Membership in each cohort depended on participant-reported clinical history.

Material for sequencing was PBMCs or T cells enriched from blood (not recorded which). The clonotype originates from a woman between 18 and 29 years old who had been exposed to COVID-19. V gene TRBV7-9 combines with J gene TRBJ1-3, with TRBD1 as a possible D gene (5 bases). The CDR3 here is CASSFRGTNSAGNTIYF. The CDR3 bases are TGTGCCAGCAGCTTTAGGGGAACCAACTCTGCCGGAAACACCATATATTTT.